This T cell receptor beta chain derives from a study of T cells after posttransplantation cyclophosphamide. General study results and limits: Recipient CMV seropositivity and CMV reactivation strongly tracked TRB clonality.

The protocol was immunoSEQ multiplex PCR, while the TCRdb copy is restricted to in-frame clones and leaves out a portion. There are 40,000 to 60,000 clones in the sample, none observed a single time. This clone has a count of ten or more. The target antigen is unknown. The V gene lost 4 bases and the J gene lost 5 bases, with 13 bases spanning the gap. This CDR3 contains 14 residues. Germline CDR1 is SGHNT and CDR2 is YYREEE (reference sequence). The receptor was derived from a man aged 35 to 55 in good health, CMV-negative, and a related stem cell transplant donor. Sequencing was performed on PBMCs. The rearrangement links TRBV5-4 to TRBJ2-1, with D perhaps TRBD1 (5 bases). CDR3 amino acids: CASSPQVSNNEQFF. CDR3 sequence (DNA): TGTGCCAGCAGCCCACAGGTCAGCAACAATGAGCAGTTCTTC.